This T cell receptor (beta chain) was captured by sequencing in a study of CD8 T cells in Susac syndrome. The CDR3 contains 14 residues. With V trimmed by 4 bases and J by 3 bases, 5 bases remained unmatched. Random hexamers were used to reverse transcribe the RNA input (about 0.5 to 1 ug). TCRdb re-derived calls from the immunoSEQ multiplex PCR reads in MiXCR, one entry per CDR3 protein. The sample has roughly 180,000 distinct CDR3 sequences; approximately 94% are singletons. The V and J genes are TRBV12-3 or TRBV12-4 and TRBJ2-7, with 8 bases lining up with TRBD1. This receptor was obtained from a human donor in good health. Material: CD4+ T cells from PBMCs. CDR3 residues: CASSSGGLLYEQYF. DNA for the CDR3: TGTGCCAGCAGTTCAGGGGGCCTTCTCTACGAGCAGTACTTC.